This T cell receptor (beta chain) comes out of a study of cytomegalovirus exposure and HLA in healthy donors. In the case of this clone: Its antigen is undetermined.

It was with 60 Vbeta and 13 Jbeta primers that the PCR ran. Sequenced by immunoSEQ multiplex PCR; TCRdb stores in-frame clones only, minus some. This table holds about 87,000 clones, roughly 72% found once. The CDR3 spans 13 residues. The V gene lost 6 bases and the J gene lost 4 bases, with 12 bases spanning the gap. Germline-derived CDR1 and CDR2 are MNHEY and SVGAGI. Overall study findings and caveats: Most TCR beta V segments were productive about 90% or about 30% of the time in an earlier analysis. In a later analysis, most CMV-associated TCR beta chains appeared HLA-restricted. What a later analysis showed was that several of the most significant clusters appeared linked to common viral pathogens.

This receptor was taken from a young man in good health and CMV-seropositive. Source material: PBMCs. The chain has TRBV6-5 and TRBJ1-1, with D maybe TRBD1 (5 bases). In DNA, the CDR3 is TGTGCCAGCAGCCCGGGGGAATTCACTGAAGCTTTCTTT. Translated, it gives CASSPGEFTEAFF.